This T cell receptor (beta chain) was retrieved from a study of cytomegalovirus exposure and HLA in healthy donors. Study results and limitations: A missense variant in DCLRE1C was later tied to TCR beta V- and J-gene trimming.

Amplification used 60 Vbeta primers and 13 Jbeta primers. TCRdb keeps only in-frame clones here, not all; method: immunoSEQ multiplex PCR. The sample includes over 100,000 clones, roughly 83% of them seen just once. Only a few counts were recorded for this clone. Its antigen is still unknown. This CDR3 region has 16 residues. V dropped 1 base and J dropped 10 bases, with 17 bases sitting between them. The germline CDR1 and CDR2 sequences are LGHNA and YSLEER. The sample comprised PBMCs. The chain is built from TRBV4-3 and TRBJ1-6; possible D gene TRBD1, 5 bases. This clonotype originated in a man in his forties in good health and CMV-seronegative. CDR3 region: CASSQGVGDVNSPLHF. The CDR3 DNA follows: TGCGCCAGCAGCCAAGGGGTAGGGGATGTAAACTCACCCCTCCACTTT.